This entry describes one TCR beta chain. As yet, its antigen is unknown. This sample was taken from a study of T cell repertoires in cytomegalovirus infection. The wider study: CMV infection and matching HLA type were both indicated by public TCR beta signatures. Study-wide results and caveats: Adding up the frequency of public TCR beta families identified people who carried CMV plus the relevant HLA. In two of eight donors, the top clonotype was HLA-C-restricted CMV-specific.

The ends were cut back, 2 bases at V and 3 bases at J, with 14 bases in the middle. The CDR3 length is 16 residues. TCRdb passed the reads through MiXCR, listing each CDR3 protein once. Among hundreds of thousands of distinct CDR3 sequences, about 17% were seen once, and the ten largest hold about 12%. Material for sequencing was PBMCs. The rearrangement joins TRBV12-3 or TRBV12-4 to TRBJ2-4; D is uncertain. The origin of this receptor is a human donor in good health (CMV status not recorded). Some clones in this sample may be carry-over from other donors' samples. The CDR3 nucleotides are TGTGCCAGCAGTTTAAGGGCCACCGCGATCAAAAACATTCAGTACTTC. This encodes CASSLRATAIKNIQYF.